One TCR beta chain is described in this entry. Its cognate antigen is unknown. This specimen comes from a study of T cell repertoires in cytomegalovirus infection. Study as a whole: Public TCR beta signatures marked donors with CMV infection and the matching HLA. The study's findings and limits: Summed frequency of public TCR beta families distinguished CMV carriers with the relevant HLA.

TCRdb itself ran the reads through MiXCR, one entry per CDR3 protein. Of approximately 250,000 distinct CDR3 sequences detected, about 7% appear once; the ten largest clones hold under 7.5%. Trimming removed 0 bases from V and 3 bases from J; junction bases left unmatched: 2. This CDR3 has 16 amino acids. Germline lookup yields CDR1 KGHSH and CDR2 LQKENI. The V and J genes are TRBV18 and TRBJ2-2; 9 bases map to TRBD1. This TCR was sampled from a human donor in good health (CMV status not recorded). Some clones in this sample may be carry-over from other donors' samples. Sequencing was performed on PBMCs. The CDR3 sequence is CASSPPRTGDTGELFF. In DNA, the CDR3 is TGTGCCAGCTCACCACCGAGGACAGGGGACACCGGGGAGCTGTTTTTT.